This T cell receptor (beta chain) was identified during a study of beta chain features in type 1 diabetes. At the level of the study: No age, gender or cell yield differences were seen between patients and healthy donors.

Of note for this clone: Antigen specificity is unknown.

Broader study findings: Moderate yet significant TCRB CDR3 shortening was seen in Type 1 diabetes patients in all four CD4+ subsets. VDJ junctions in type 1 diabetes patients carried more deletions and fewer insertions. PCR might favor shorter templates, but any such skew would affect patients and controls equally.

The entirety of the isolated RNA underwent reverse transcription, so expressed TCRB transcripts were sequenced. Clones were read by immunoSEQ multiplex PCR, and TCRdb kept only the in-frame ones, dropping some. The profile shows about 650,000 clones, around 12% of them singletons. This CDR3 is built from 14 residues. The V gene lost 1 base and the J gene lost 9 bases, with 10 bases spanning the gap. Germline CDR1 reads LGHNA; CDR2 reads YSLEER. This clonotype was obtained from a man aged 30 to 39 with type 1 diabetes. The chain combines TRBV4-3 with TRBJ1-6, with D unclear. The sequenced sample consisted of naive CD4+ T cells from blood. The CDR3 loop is CASSQGPIGSPLHF. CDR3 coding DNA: TGCGCCAGCAGCCAAGGGCCTATCGGTTCACCCCTCCACTTT.